This T cell receptor beta chain emerged from a study of TIL therapy for anti-PD-1-resistant metastatic lung cancer. Time point in this sample: pre-treatment sample, taken before nivolumab and TIL therapy. Pleural nodules or supraclavicular lymph nodes made up most of the excised metastases sampled. Points on this clone: Its specificity is not known.

Study-level points and caveats: Many TIL product clones were absent from baseline tumor, suggesting clonal contraction.

The libraries were made with immunoSEQ v3. Some clones are missing from TCRdb's copy, which holds only in-frame ones; the method was immunoSEQ multiplex PCR. Counted here are about 25,000 clones, 55% to 80% occurring once; the ten biggest clones make up about 7.4%. Trimming removed 5 bases from V and 5 bases from J, with 15 bases in between. The germline V gene encodes CDR1 MGHDK and CDR2 SYGVNS. The CDR3 contains 14 residues. This receptor was identified in a person aged 25 to 85 with non-small cell lung cancer. This sample comprised tumor tissue, obtained at baseline. J is TRBJ1-2 and V is TRBV25-1; tentative D call: TRBD1 (6 bases). The CDR3 reads CASSPSRGAYGYTF. The CDR3 DNA reads as TGTGCCAGCAGTCCGTCCCGGGGGGCGTATGGCTACACCTTC.